One and the same sample provided the 2 T cell receptor beta chains below, sequenced in a study of T cells in Graves' hyperthyroidism and ophthalmopathy. RNA transcripts were the template for amplifying TCR beta CDR3 regions. The primer set for the first-round RT-PCR of the TCR CDR3 was HTBI. TCRdb reanalysed the multiplex PCR reads using MiXCR and keeps one entry per CDR3 protein. The sample has 300,000 to 450,000 distinct CDR3 sequences, approximately 14% seen once. The source material was blood. The source is a young woman with Graves' hyperthyroidism that later progressed to Graves' ophthalmopathy.

This clonotype was found a few times. The gene calls are TRBV20-1 and TRBJ2-3; 10 positions agree with TRBD2. Germline loops: CDR1 DFQATT, CDR2 SNEGSKA (reference sequence). The junction had 4 bases not matched to a gene; V was cut back by 4 bases and J by 0 bases. The CDR3 is 15 residues long. This chain's CDR3 is CSATGTSDSTDTQYF. The CDR3 DNA reads as TGCAGTGCTACCGGGACTAGCGACAGCACAGATACGCAGTATTTT.

This clonotype came up many times. The V gene is TRBV6-1, the J gene TRBJ2-5; D possibly corresponds to TRBD2 (7 bases). With 6 bases removed from V and 5 bases from J, the gap between germline ends came to 19 bases. Germline values: CDR1 MNHNS, CDR2 SASEGT. This CDR3 spans 15 amino acids. For the CDR3, the DNA is TGTGCCAGCAGCGGGAAGGGGGGGAATCAGGAGACCCAGTACTTC. Amino acid sequence: CASSGKGGNQETQYF.